This T cell receptor (beta chain) was captured by sequencing in a study of blood T cells in healthy people across ages. This clonotype was detected a few times. CDR1 is SGHAT, CDR2 FQDESV, per germline (reference sequence). The CDR3 has 12 residues. Trimming shortened V by 6 bases and J by 10 bases, and 10 bases separated the two germline ends. With a J-beta primer mix and a sample-barcoded 5' primer, a second PCR ran about 7 to 11 cycles. TCRdb reprocessed the 5' RACE reads with MiXCR, giving one entry per CDR3 protein. The data contain 760,000 or so distinct CDR3 sequences, around 25% of them singletons. The same data also went into a second study, on T cells of mothers and their children.

The origin of this receptor is a boy aged 5-17 years in good health. The source material was blood. V and J are TRBV11-1 and TRBJ1-6, with D possibly being TRBD1 (5 bases). CDR3 loop: CASSWQGSPLHF. Written as DNA, the CDR3 is TGTGCCAGCAGTTGGCAGGGATCACCCCTCCACTTT. The full variable domain, its missing parts supplied by reference TRBV11-1 and TRBJ1-6, is EAEVAQSPRYKITEKSQAVAFWCDPISGHATLYWYRQILGQGPELLVQFQDESVVDDSQLPKDRFSAERLKGVDSTLKIQPAELGDSAMYLCASSWQGSPLHFGNGTRLTVT.